This T cell receptor (beta chain) was sequenced during a study of shared clonotypes between healthy human individuals. Here immunoSEQ multiplex PCR was the method, and the copy in TCRdb shows in-frame clones only, minus some. Of millions of clones in the sample, about 95% were seen once. The V gene's germline CDR1 is WSHSY and CDR2 SAAADI. This CDR3 is built from 13 residues. V gave up 2 bases and J gave up 2 bases, with 7 bases separating them. A note on this clone: What it binds is not known. Other DNA sequences in the same sample also yield this CDR3.

Study-wide findings and caveats: Sharing across four donors was highest in naive CD4 (roughly 5%) and lowest in memory CD8 (0.4%). Naive subsets, compared against memory subsets, generally had larger estimated richness values.

The naive CD8 subset, CD45RO-negative cells positively selected for CCR7, excluded terminally differentiated effector memory CD45RA+ cells. The V and J genes are TRBV10-2 and TRBJ2-7, with TRBD1 as a possible D gene (6 bases). The material sequenced was naive CD8+ T cells sorted from blood. This clonotype was sampled from a man younger than 35 in good health. CDR3 in DNA: TGCGCCAGCAGTGAGGCAGGGGCCTACGAGCAGTACTTC. Translated, it gives CASSEAGAYEQYF.